Given below is one TCR beta chain in context. Those who participated ranged in age from roughly 18 to 90 years and resided in 20 to 30 US areas. This specimen comes from a study of blood T cell repertoires in COVID-19. Study as a whole: The study drew acute and convalescent COVID-19 samples from the United States, Italy and Spain.

Sequencing was performed with immunoSEQ multiplex PCR; in TCRdb, only in-frame clones are kept and a portion is missing. Found here are 200,000 to 250,000 clones, about 88% of them singletons; the top ten hold roughly 2.7%. The ends were cut back, 5 bases at V and 1 base at J, with 14 bases in the middle. The CDR3 consists of 15 residues. The germline V gene has CDR1 SEHNR and CDR2 FQNEAQ (reference sequence). The clonotype was recovered from a woman aged 25-40 years who had recovered from COVID-19. The source material was PBMCs or T cells enriched from blood (not recorded which). V usage is TRBV7-9 and J usage is TRBJ1-2, with a weak D call TRBD1 (5 bases). The CDR3 nucleotides are TGTGCCAGCAGCCACATCGGAGGGGTTAACTATGGCTACACCTTC. This codes for CASSHIGGVNYGYTF. Full variable domain (rest looked up from reference TRBV7-9 and TRBJ1-2): DTGVSQNPRHKITKRGQNVTFRCDPISEHNRLYWYRQTLGQGPEFLTYFQNEAQLEKSRLLSDRFSAERPKGSFSTLEIQRTEQGDSAMYLCASSHIGGVNYGYTFGSGTRLTVV.